This TCR beta chain was captured by sequencing in a study of blood T cells in healthy people across ages (dated by TCRdb to the mid-2010s). With respect to the entire study: In model experiments, template switching captured about one uniquely barcoded TCR beta cDNA molecule for every two T cells. The study measured age-related changes in TCR beta repertoire diversity using deep sequencing normalized with unique cDNA molecular identifiers. The donors were split into four age groups: young (average roughly 15 years), middle-aged (around 40), aged (approximately 60) and long-lived (approximately 80). To avoid experimental bias, donors of different ages were randomly spread across the sequencing lanes. For two donors (one aged 18 to 30 and one aged 80 or older), the study analyzed two additional independent replicas of 1 million unique cDNA reads from the same blood draw.

Systemically healthy Caucasian individuals from Russia, approximately 39 in total and aged about 6 to 100 years, were included as donors. Approximately 9.3 milliliters of peripheral blood were collected from each donor into EDTA-treated Vacutainer tubes. Ficoll-Paque density-gradient centrifugation was used to isolate PBMCs, with at least 7 million per sample. Trizol reagent was used to extract total RNA from PBMCs, with at least 5.5 micrograms per sample. The percentages of naive CD45RAhigh/CD27high T cells were determined by flow cytometry on a PBMC aliquot from every donor. General findings and caveats noted by the study authors: Compared with the aged group, the long-lived group had more naive CD4+ T cells, fewer expanded clones and increased TCR diversity, a pattern suggesting age selection. Conclusive comparison of naive and antigen-experienced compartments was prevented by the profiling of bulk unsorted PBMCs. Total diversity estimates from one million sequenced T cells were considered lower bounds and underestimates. Observed TCR beta diversity per million T cells fell roughly linearly with age, and a significant reduction was already apparent by age around 39. A strong correlation was found between observed TCR beta diversity and the percentage of naive T cells measured by flow cytometry. Because donor CMV infection status was unknown, age-related changes in expanded clonotypes were potentially confounded.

This clonotype has a count of ten or more. Its antigen is not yet known. Base quality data are lacking; no much larger clone is found one base away. The germline V gene specifies SNHLY as CDR1 and FYNNEI as CDR2. The CDR3, from cysteine to phenylalanine, totals 14 residues. The retained sequence is limited to the CDR3, 42 bases, with the frame set at the first base. V loses 1 base of germline sequence and J loses 2 bases, and the interval between the two ends is 7 bases. The receptor library was made with 5' RACE. Sequencing was performed on an Illumina HiSeq 2500. The second PCR ran for roughly 7 to 11 cycles and used a J-beta primer mix along with a sample-barcoded 5' primer. A unique molecular identifier was introduced onto each TCR beta cDNA molecule by a template-switch 5' adaptor carrying 12 random nucleotides. At least 3 million CDR3-containing paired-end reads were obtained from each sample. First-strand cDNA was synthesized from all RNA with the Mint cDNA synthesis kit, primed by a TRBC-specific oligonucleotide. Following uracil-DNA glycosylase treatment, a first 18-cycle PCR with universal primers M1SS and BC2_uni_R was performed on all cDNA. Processing in the source paper ran as follows. Normalization of each sample was performed by random selection of 1 million high-quality reads, each carrying a distinct molecular identifier. Instead of being binned into consensus sequences, reads that shared molecular identifiers were thrown out. MiTCR, set to a Q25 quality threshold and the strictest error-elimination algorithm, was used for CDR3 identification, clonotype clustering and error correction. A nonparametric unseen species model using Euler transformation provided a lower-bound estimate of total TCR beta diversity. TCRdb applied fastp at Q25 and MiXCR to the public reads, then kept only in-frame beta chains. Each entry is one CDR3 protein sequence, shown with its most common DNA and genes. The authors' filters were not applied to this entry. The sample profile shows under 750,000 distinct CDR3 sequences; roughly 48% of them were found once. The top ten clones comprise 20% to 25% of the sample.

This sequence was found in a man older than 75 in good health. Sample: blood. The V and J genes are TRBV2 and TRBJ2-3, with no D gene named confidently. The nucleotide sequence is given as TGTGCCAGCAGTGAAGGGCTCCTCACAGATACGCAGTATTTT. The translation is CASSEGLLTDTQYF. The reference TRBV2 and TRBJ2-3 proteins fill in what lies around the CDR3, so the full variable domain reads EPEVTQTPSHQVTQMGQEVILRCVPISNHLYFYWYRQILGQKVEFLVSFYNNEISEKSEIFDDQFSVERPDGSNFTLKIRSTKLEDSAMYFCASSEGLLTDTQYFGPGTRLTVL.